This passage covers 21 T cell receptor beta chains from one sample sequenced in a study of early T cells in non-severe SARS-CoV-2 infection. TCRdb independently ran MiXCR on the 5' RACE reads; one entry per CDR3 protein. The profile shows 70,000 or so distinct CDR3 sequences, roughly 15% of them singletons. The sequenced material came from whole blood. The receptors were sampled from an adult who was a healthcare worker with PCR-confirmed SARS-CoV-2 infection or an uninfected control (not recorded which).

The chain combines TRBV11-2 with TRBJ2-1; 13 bases are shared with TRBD2. The V gene's germline CDR1 is SGHAT and CDR2 FQNNGV. CDR3 length equals 16 residues. Trimming took 5 bases from V and 10 from J; bases not matched to a gene: 11. CDR3 nucleotides: TGTGCCAGCAGCCAAACCCGGACTAGCGGGGGCCAAGAGCAGTTCTTC. Its protein product is CASSQTRTSGGQEQFF.

This clonotype was recorded a few times. V is TRBV7-9 and J is TRBJ1-4, with TRBD1 as a possible D gene (6 bases). Germline lookup yields CDR1 SEHNR and CDR2 FQNEAQ (reference sequence). Deletions cut 4 bases from V and 4 bases from J, with 16 bases between. The CDR3 totals 16 residues. CDR3 region: CASSSTVGGFNEKLFF. The CDR3 DNA is TGTGCCAGCAGCTCAACCGTGGGGGGCTTTAATGAAAAACTGTTTTTT.

This clonotype occurred a few times. Written as DNA, the CDR3 is TGCAGTGCCCAGCAGGGGACCTTTATGGATGAGCAGTTCTTC. It codes for CSAQQGTFMDEQFF. The rearrangement uses TRBV20-1 and TRBJ2-1; weak D call: TRBD1 (6 bases). Trimming removed 6 bases at V and 8 bases at J, with 20 bases between. The CDR3 is made up of 14 amino acids. From germline, CDR1 is DFQATT and CDR2 SNEGSKA (reference sequence).

This clonotype was detected ten times or more. The chain links TRBV7-2 to TRBJ2-7; TRBD2 is a possible D gene (5 bases). Germline loops: CDR1 SGHTA, CDR2 FQGNSA. This CDR3 is built from 14 residues. The V gene lost 4 bases and the J gene lost 5 bases, with 15 bases spanning the gap. Written as DNA, the CDR3 is TGTGCCAGCAGCTCCAAGACACGGAGGAACGAGCAGTACTTC. As protein: CASSSKTRRNEQYF.

This clonotype was seen a few times. J is TRBJ1-4 and V is TRBV14; weak D call: TRBD1 (5 bases). The CDR3 is 13 amino acids. Trimming took 5 bases from V and 8 from J, leaving 12 bases between them. Per germline, CDR1 SGHDN and CDR2 FVKESK. The DNA for the CDR3 is TGTGCCAGCAGCGCACGTGGGACGGAAAAACTGTTTTTT. Translating it yields CASSARGTEKLFF.

The chain joins TRBV29-1 to TRBJ1-5, with D perhaps matching TRBD1 (5 bases). Germline lookup yields CDR1 SQVTM and CDR2 ANQGSEA. CDR3 size: 10 residues. CDR3 region: CSPGHQPQHF. CDR3 coding DNA: TGCAGTCCAGGGCATCAGCCCCAGCATTTT. Using reference TRBV29-1 and TRBJ1-5 for the parts outside the CDR3, the full variable domain is SAVISQKPSRDICQRGTSLTIQCQVDSQVTMMFWYRQQPGQSLTLIATANQGSEATYESGFVIDKFPISRPNLTFSTLTVSNMSPEDSSIYLCSPGHQPQHFGDGTRLSIL.

This clonotype came up once. The chain combines TRBV29-1 with TRBJ1-1; D gene uncertain. Trimming took 7 bases from V and 1 from J, leaving 10 bases between them. Germline V gene sequence: CDR1 SQVTM, CDR2 ANQGSEA. The CDR3 is 12 amino acids. CDR3 DNA: TGCAGCGCCGCCACGAGGAACACTGAAGCTTTCTTT. Amino acid sequence: CSAATRNTEAFF. The full variable domain, rest sourced from reference TRBV29-1 and TRBJ1-1, is SAVISQKPSRDICQRGTSLTIQCQVDSQVTMMFWYRQQPGQSLTLIATANQGSEATYESGFVIDKFPISRPNLTFSTLTVSNMSPEDSSIYLCSAATRNTEAFFGQGTRLTVV.

This clonotype was picked up many times. The V gene is TRBV2, the J gene TRBJ2-7; 7 positions agree with TRBD1. Germline assignment: CDR1 SNHLY and CDR2 FYNNEI. The V and J ends lost 7 bases and 2 bases, in that order; junction bases with no gene match: 2. There are 12 residues in the CDR3. The CDR3 region has the DNA TGTGCCAGCAAGGGACAGACCTACGAGCAGTACTTC. Its translation is CASKGQTYEQYF. The full variable domain, with the rest looked up from reference TRBV2 and TRBJ2-7, is EPEVTQTPSHQVTQMGQEVILRCVPISNHLYFYWYRQILGQKVEFLVSFYNNEISEKSEIFDDQFSVERPDGSNFTLKIRSTKLEDSAMYFCASKGQTYEQYFGPGTRLTVT.

This clonotype was counted many times. The chain combines TRBV29-1 with TRBJ2-3, with no clear D. CDR3 length: 14 residues. CDR1 SQVTM and CDR2 ANQGSEA come from the germline V gene. Deletions cut 6 bases from V and 1 base from J, with 14 bases between. The CDR3 nucleotides read TGCAGCGTGGCCCCGGACGTCGGCACAGATACGCAGTATTTT. Translating gives CSVAPDVGTDTQYF.

This rearrangement joins TRBV20-1 to TRBJ1-3; 7 nucleotides align to TRBD1. This CDR3 spans 14 amino acids. The V gene's germline CDR1 is DFQATT and CDR2 SNEGSKA (reference sequence). V gave up 0 bases and J gave up 6 bases; unmatched junction bases: 5. The CDR3 coding sequence is TGCAGTGCTAGAGATCACCAGGGGGTAAACACCATATATTTT. This translates into CSARDHQGVNTIYF.

The V and J genes are TRBV6-6 and TRBJ1-1; 9 positions agree with TRBD1. Germline V gene lookup returns CDR1 MNHNY and CDR2 SVGAGI (reference sequence). The CDR3 is 14 amino acids. Trimming took 2 bases from V and 4 from J; bases not matched to a gene: 2. The CDR3 sequence: CASSYGTGITEAFF. CDR3 nucleotide sequence: TGTGCCAGCAGTTACGGGACAGGGATCACTGAAGCTTTCTTT.

The sample holds a few counts of this clonotype. The DNA for the CDR3 is TGTGCCATCAGTGAGTCGGACACAGATACGCAGTATTTT. Amino acids: CAISESDTDTQYF. The genes are TRBV10-3 and TRBJ2-3, with D hard to call. The CDR3 is 13 amino acids. V was pared by 0 bases and J by 2 bases, with 3 bases between. Looked up from germline, CDR1 is ENHRY and CDR2 is SYGVKD.

This clonotype was recorded many times. The chain is built from TRBV29-1 and TRBJ2-7; maybe TRBD2 (6 bases). Germline V gives CDR1 SQVTM, CDR2 ANQGSEA. Trimming removed 3 bases at V and 2 bases at J, with 8 bases between. This CDR3 is 12 amino acids long. The CDR3 sequence is CSVEWGAYEQYF. CDR3 DNA sequence: TGCAGCGTTGAGTGGGGGGCCTACGAGCAGTACTTC.

Only a few counts were recorded for this clonotype. This rearrangement joins TRBV19 to TRBJ1-5; D is perhaps TRBD1 (5 bases). Trimming pared 6 bases from V and 3 bases from J, leaving 12 bases between. Germline V gene lookup returns CDR1 LNHDA and CDR2 SQIVND (reference sequence). CDR3 length: 14 residues. The CDR3 sequence is CASRWGDFNQPQHF. CDR3 in DNA: TGTGCCAGTAGATGGGGGGATTTCAATCAGCCCCAGCATTTT.

The chain combines TRBV11-2 with TRBJ2-3, with 8 bases lining up with TRBD1. J was trimmed by 7 bases and V by 5 bases; bases with no gene match: 17. The CDR3 loop spans 17 amino acids. Germline V gene data show CDR1 as SGHAT and CDR2 as FQNNGV. Here the CDR3 DNA reads TGTGCCAGCAGCAGAATAGACGCGGGACAGGACAAACATACGCAGTATTTT. Its protein product is CASSRIDAGQDKHTQYF.

The chain recombines TRBV20-1 with TRBJ1-1; D possibly corresponds to TRBD1 (5 bases). This CDR3 contains 14 residues. CDR1 DFQATT and CDR2 SNEGSKA come from the germline V gene (reference sequence). Trimming stripped 5 bases from V and 0 bases from J, with 13 bases between. The CDR3 nucleotides read TGCAGTGCTTCCCAGGGTCGGGTGAACACTGAAGCTTTCTTT. Amino acid sequence: CSASQGRVNTEAFF.

In its sample, this clonotype was seen a few times. V usage is TRBV20-1 and J usage is TRBJ2-2; 10 bases fit TRBD1. Trimming cost V 5 bases and J 5 bases; bases outside gene matches: 8. Germline lookup yields CDR1 DFQATT and CDR2 SNEGSKA (reference sequence). The CDR3 runs 15 residues. The CDR3 DNA reads as TGCAGTGCTCTCTACGGGGGACAGGGGACCGGGGAGCTGTTTTTT. It codes for CSALYGGQGTGELFF.

The chain combines TRBV2 with TRBJ2-7; 8 bases match TRBD2. Germline CDR1 reads SNHLY; CDR2 reads FYNNEI. The CDR3 runs 16 residues. V dropped 4 bases and J dropped 0; count of bases not matched to a gene: 8. CDR3 coding DNA: TGTGCCAGCAGTGTATATAGCGGGGAGACCTCCTACGAGCAGTACTTC. As protein: CASSVYSGETSYEQYF.

The table lists this clonotype with a few counts. The J gene is TRBJ1-1, the V gene TRBV20-1; D uncertain. This CDR3 spans 8 amino acids. Germline V gene lookup returns CDR1 DFQATT and CDR2 SNEGSKA (reference sequence). Trimming removed 7 bases from V and 10 bases from J, with 7 bases in between. The CDR3 loop is CSGGGAFF. The CDR3 nucleotides are TGCAGTGGGGGAGGAGCTTTCTTT.

This clonotype was detected many times. The gene calls are TRBV29-1 and TRBJ2-3, with 10 nucleotides matching TRBD1. The CDR3 is 13 residues long. Germline V CDR1 and CDR2: SQVTM, ANQGSEA. J gave up 8 bases and V 5 bases, and 7 bases lay outside the gene matches. This CDR3 reads CSVLRQGAGTQYF. The CDR3 nucleotides are TGCAGCGTTCTTCGACAGGGGGCCGGTACGCAGTATTTT.

This clonotype has a count of ten or more. The chain links TRBV20-1 to TRBJ2-3; 11 bases are shared with TRBD1. This CDR3 has 14 amino acids. The germline gives CDR1 DFQATT, CDR2 SNEGSKA (reference sequence). Losses at the gene ends were 6 bases for V and 5 bases for J; bases not matched to a gene: 7. CDR3 sequence reads: CSAKDRGPQDTQYF. CDR3 nucleotide sequence: TGCAGTGCAAAGGACAGGGGGCCGCAAGATACGCAGTATTTT.